Below are 18 T cell receptor beta chains sequenced from a single sample in a study of blood T cell repertoires in COVID-19. TCRdb's copy holds only in-frame clones and misses some; the assay was immunoSEQ multiplex PCR. Seen here are fewer than 90,000 clones, 85% to 90% observed once, and the top ten hold more than 1.1%. The sample comprised peripheral blood. All receptors come from a human donor in a cohort sampled during active COVID-19.

The CDR3 protein is CASSAVSTGRETQYF. In DNA, the CDR3 is TGTGCCAGCAGTGCGGTTTCTACAGGGCGGGAGACCCAGTACTTC. This chain links TRBV2 with TRBJ2-5; tentatively, D is TRBD1 (6 bases). Germline V gene sequence: CDR1 SNHLY, CDR2 FYNNEI. This CDR3 comprises 15 residues. Trimming removed 4 bases at V and 5 bases at J, with 17 bases between.

The chain employs TRBV5-1 and TRBJ2-3; the D gene is possibly TRBD2 (5 bases). V lost 1 base, J lost 0 bases, and 12 bases lay in between. This CDR3 region has 16 residues. The germline V gene has CDR1 SGHRS and CDR2 YFSETQ. CDR3: CASSLSGSGSTDTQYF. The DNA of the CDR3 is TGCGCCAGCAGCTTGAGTGGGAGCGGCAGCACAGATACGCAGTATTTT. Supplemented by reference TRBV5-1 and TRBJ2-3, the full variable domain reads KAGVTQTPRYLIKTRGQQVTLSCSPISGHRSVSWYQQTPGQGLQFLFEYFSETQRNKGNFPGRFSGRQFSNSRSEMNVSTLELGDSALYLCASSLSGSGSTDTQYFGPGTRLTVL.

V and J are TRBV9 and TRBJ2-5; TRBD1 is a possible D gene (6 bases). V was cut by 3 bases and J by 2 bases, with 11 bases left in between. CDR3 length equals 14 residues. Germline lookup yields CDR1 SGDLS and CDR2 YYNGEE. The CDR3 sequence is CASSAGTPQETQYF. CDR3 DNA: TGTGCCAGCAGCGCCGGGACACCTCAAGAGACCCAGTACTTC.

This rearrangement joins TRBV7-9 to TRBJ1-1; D possibly corresponds to TRBD1 (5 bases). Trimming removed 5 bases from V and 3 bases from J, with 16 bases in between. Germline V gene data show CDR1 as SEHNR and CDR2 as FQNEAQ (reference sequence). The CDR3 has 15 amino acids. The CDR3 here is CASSQVGGGDTEAFF. The CDR3 DNA reads as TGTGCCAGCAGCCAGGTGGGCGGGGGAGACACTGAAGCTTTCTTT.

This clone showed up just a few times. The chain joins TRBV7-2 to TRBJ2-1, with 7 bases identical to TRBD2. Germline CDR1 reads SGHTA; CDR2 reads FQGNSA. Trimming cost V 0 bases and J 10 bases; bases outside gene matches: 3. The CDR3 spans 13 residues. This CDR3 is CASSLAPGLEQFF. The CDR3 DNA sequence: TGTGCCAGCAGCTTAGCGCCGGGACTAGAGCAGTTCTTC.

CDR3 in DNA: TGTGCCAGCAGACCCCTTAAAGGAGGAGACTACGAGCAGTACTTC. Protein product: CASRPLKGGDYEQYF. The chain links TRBV6-5 to TRBJ2-7; D possibly corresponds to TRBD2 (5 bases). The CDR3 loop spans 15 amino acids. Germline V gene data show CDR1 as MNHEY and CDR2 as SVGAGI. V was pared by 6 bases and J by 3 bases, with 18 bases between.

The V call is TRBV9, the J call TRBJ2-3; perhaps TRBD2 as D (7 bases). This CDR3 has 16 amino acids. The V gene's germline CDR1 is SGDLS and CDR2 YYNGEE. V shed 2 bases and J shed 2 bases, with 15 bases lying between them. This CDR3 is CASSVEGGGDTDTQYF. Written as DNA, the CDR3 is TGTGCCAGCAGCGTCGAGGGGGGAGGGGACACAGATACGCAGTATTTT.

The chain combines TRBV3-1 (or the pseudogene TRBV3-2) with TRBJ2-7; a possible D gene is TRBD2 (6 bases). Germline V lookup: CDR1 LGHDT, CDR2 YNNKEL (reference sequence). CDR3 length: 15 residues. Between the trimmed V and J ends, which lost 1 base and 2 bases, there was a span of 12 bases. CDR3 sequence: CASSQGLAAAYEQYF. The CDR3 DNA reads TGTGCCAGCAGCCAAGGTTTAGCGGCGGCCTACGAGCAGTACTTC.

The chain links TRBV5-4 to TRBJ2-1, with unresolved D. This CDR3 contains 12 residues. V was clipped by 5 bases and J by 9 bases, with 12 bases between them. From germline, CDR1 is SGHNT and CDR2 YYREEE (reference sequence). The CDR3 protein is CASSAPPGEQFF. The CDR3 region has the DNA TGTGCCAGCAGTGCCCCTCCGGGTGAGCAGTTCTTC.

This clone has only one observation. The chain uses TRBV27 and TRBJ2-3, with D uncertain. The CDR3 is made up of 11 amino acids. V gave up 8 bases and J gave up 2 bases, with 5 bases separating them. Germline CDR1 and CDR2: MNHEY and SMNVEV (reference sequence). CDR3 sequence (DNA): TGTGCCAGCGGCAACACAGATACGCAGTATTTT. It specifies CASGNTDTQYF.

The V gene is TRBV25-1, the J gene TRBJ1-4; D might be TRBD1 (5 bases). The CDR3 spans 15 residues. CDR1 is MGHDK and CDR2 is SYGVNS in the germline V gene. The V end was cut by 7 bases, the J end by 9 bases, with 21 bases between. The CDR3 DNA reads TGTGCCAGCAACCCTGGGGGGGGTTTAATGAAAAAACTGTTTTTT. Protein: CASNPGGGLMKKLFF.

This clone came up a few times. The V gene is TRBV3-1 (or the pseudogene TRBV3-2), the J gene TRBJ2-7; TRBD2 matches at 7 bases. The CDR3 totals 13 residues. Germline CDR1 LGHDT, CDR2 YNNKEL (reference sequence). The junction had 1 base not matched to a gene; V was cut back by 2 bases and J by 3 bases. The CDR3 region has the DNA TGTGCCAGCAGCCAACTAGCGGACTACGAGCAGTACTTC. Its translation is CASSQLADYEQYF.

The DNA of the CDR3 is TGTGCCAGCAGCGAAGGACCAAGACAGGATACCAAAAGAGAAACCCAGTACTTC. It encodes CASSEGPRQDTKRETQYF. The chain uses TRBV7-9 and TRBJ2-5; a possible D gene is TRBD1 (6 bases). Per the germline V gene, CDR1 is SEHNR and CDR2 is FQNEAQ (reference sequence). Trimming cost V 5 bases and J 8 bases, with 30 bases left between them. The CDR3 spans 18 residues. The full variable domain, with the rest looked up from reference TRBV7-9 and TRBJ2-5, is DTGVSQNPRHKITKRGQNVTFRCDPISEHNRLYWYRQTLGQGPEFLTYFQNEAQLEKSRLLSDRFSAERPKGSFSTLEIQRTEQGDSAMYLCASSEGPRQDTKRETQYFGPGTRLLVL.

The chain employs TRBV10-3 and TRBJ1-2, with 7 bases aligning to TRBD1. This CDR3 comprises 14 residues. With V trimmed by 7 bases and J by 4 bases, 9 bases remained unmatched. Germline assignment: CDR1 ENHRY and CDR2 SYGVKD. In DNA, the CDR3 is TGTGCCATCACTCCTGGACAGGAGATCTATGGCTACACCTTC. Translation gives CAITPGQEIYGYTF.

The chain couples TRBV13 to TRBJ2-5; D possibly corresponds to TRBD2 (6 bases). Trimming took off 1 base at V and 4 bases at J, with 10 bases between the two ends. CDR3 length: 14 amino acids. The germline V gene has CDR1 PRHDT and CDR2 FYEKMQ (reference sequence). The CDR3 region is CASSLEGGPETQYF. In DNA form, the CDR3 reads TGTGCCAGCAGCTTAGAGGGAGGTCCAGAGACCCAGTACTTC.

The V gene is TRBV7-6, the J gene TRBJ2-3; D possibly corresponds to TRBD2 (6 bases). The CDR3 spans 17 residues. The germline CDR1 and CDR2 sequences are SGHVS and FNYEAQ. Trimming took 3 bases from V and 0 from J, leaving 16 bases between them. The CDR3 loop reads CASSLGAGIWSTDTQYF. The CDR3, as DNA: TGTGCCAGCAGCTTGGGCGCGGGGATATGGAGCACAGATACGCAGTATTTT.

V gene TRBV2 combines with J gene TRBJ2-5; D unclear. Trimming took 4 bases from V and 2 from J, leaving 8 bases between them. CDR3 size: 13 residues. Germline V gives CDR1 SNHLY, CDR2 FYNNEI. The CDR3 region is CASSAPFQETQYF. The CDR3 nucleotides read TGTGCCAGCAGTGCCCCGTTTCAAGAGACCCAGTACTTC.

This clone is a singleton in its sample. V usage is TRBV27 and J usage is TRBJ2-1; 10 positions match TRBD2. Germline V gene lookup returns CDR1 MNHEY and CDR2 SMNVEV (reference sequence). There are 15 residues in the CDR3. With 3 bases clipped from V and 5 bases from J, the junction kept 4 bases outside the gene matches. In DNA form, the CDR3 reads TGTGCCAGCAGTTTCTATGGACTAGCGGACAATGAGCAGTTCTTC. This translates into CASSFYGLADNEQFF.